The 18 T cell receptor beta chains below all came from one sample that was sequenced in a study of regulatory T cells in long-lasting Graves disease. The sample's time point: newly diagnosed GD, antithyroid drugs for less than 3 months. After RNA was extracted from PBMCs, the TCR library was made from it. Construction of TCR beta libraries relied on iRepertoire HTBI primers and on Arm-PCR targeting CDR3 regions. TCRdb reprocessed the multiplex PCR reads via MiXCR and lists one record per CDR3 protein. This sample yields roughly 510,000 distinct CDR3 sequences, of which more than 15% are seen a single time; 12% belongs to the top ten. This sample also appeared in a second study, on T cells in Graves' hyperthyroidism and ophthalmopathy.

The specimen comprised peripheral blood mononuclear cells (PBMCs), sampled at new diagnosis, from a patient treated with antithyroid drugs. The receptors derive from a man aged 18 to 30 with Graves disease.

This clonotype was seen many times. This chain uses TRBV7-9 with TRBJ2-5, with D perhaps matching TRBD1 (5 bases). This CDR3 has 13 residues. The germline V and J ends were trimmed by 5 bases and 5 bases, with 12 bases remaining between them. Germline values: CDR1 SEHNR, CDR2 FQNEAQ (reference sequence). The CDR3 DNA follows: TGTGCCAGCAGCCCAGCAGGGTCGGAGACCCAGTACTTC. This sequence encodes CASSPAGSETQYF.

The table lists this clonotype with a few counts. The chain has TRBV20-1 and TRBJ2-1; D tentatively reads TRBD1 or TRBD2 (5 bases each). The CDR3 contains 15 residues. Germline lookup yields CDR1 DFQATT and CDR2 SNEGSKA (reference sequence). Trimming stripped 3 bases from V and 8 bases from J, with 20 bases between. This chain's CDR3 is CSARGVAYSSYEQFF. Written as DNA, the CDR3 is TGCAGTGCTAGGGGGGTGGCCTACAGTTCGTATGAGCAGTTCTTC.

This clonotype was counted only a few times. The V gene is TRBV9, the J gene TRBJ1-4, with D possibly matching TRBD1 (5 bases). V lost 3 bases to trimming and J lost 2 bases, with 14 bases between them. The germline CDR1 and CDR2 sequences are SGDLS and YYNGEE. CDR3 length: 16 residues. This CDR3 is CASSEQAGGTNEKLFF. CDR3 DNA: TGTGCCAGCAGCGAACAGGCGGGGGGGACTAATGAAAAACTGTTTTTT.

There are a few counts of this clonotype. V usage is TRBV25-1 and J usage is TRBJ1-6; D gene uncertain. The CDR3 sequence is 15 residues long. CDR1 is MGHDK, CDR2 SYGVNS, per germline. V lost 1 base to trimming and J lost 6 bases, with 10 bases between them. The CDR3 coding sequence is TGTGCCAGCAGTGAATTGGGCAGAACTAATTCACCCCTCCACTTT. It specifies CASSELGRTNSPLHF.

Of note for this clonotype: A far larger clone is one base from this, pointing to a likely read error. The rearrangement links TRBV10-3 to TRBJ2-7; possibly TRBD1 for D (6 bases). V gave up 5 bases and J gave up 0 bases, with 14 bases separating them. CDR1 ENHRY and CDR2 SYGVKD come from the germline V gene. The CDR3 has 15 amino acids. The CDR3 reads CAISSGTTLSYEQYF. In nucleotides, the CDR3 is TGTGCCATCAGTTCCGGGACAACCCTCTCCTACGAGCAGTACTTC.

V is TRBV20-1 and J is TRBJ1-5; D is possibly TRBD1 (6 bases). CDR3 length: 14 amino acids. The V end lost 1 base, the J end lost 2 bases, and 9 bases lay between the germline ends. Germline-derived CDR1 and CDR2 are DFQATT and SNEGSKA (reference sequence). The CDR3, as DNA: TGCAGTGCTAGAGTGTCAGGGGGCAATCAGCCCCAGCATTTT. Its translation is CSARVSGGNQPQHF.

This clonotype was observed at least ten times. The chain employs TRBV12-3 or TRBV12-4 and TRBJ1-2; D might be TRBD1 (6 bases). This CDR3 is 12 amino acids long. V was shortened by 3 bases and J by 8 bases, with 10 bases between the two germline ends. CDR3 region: CASSFTGNGYTF. The DNA for the CDR3 is TGTGCCAGCAGTTTTACAGGGAACGGCTACACCTTC.

The V and J genes are TRBV12-3 or TRBV12-4 and TRBJ2-6; 8 bases align to TRBD1. J lost 0 bases, V lost 5 bases, and 9 bases had no gene match. This CDR3 has 18 amino acids. CDR3 residues: CASSPGDRQSSGANVLTF. DNA of the CDR3: TGTGCCAGCAGTCCCGGGGACAGGCAGAGCTCTGGGGCCAACGTCCTGACTTTC.

This clonotype was seen many times. The gene calls are TRBV12-3 or TRBV12-4 and TRBJ1-5; D not certain. Deletions cut 5 bases from V and 7 bases from J, with 15 bases between. This CDR3 region has 14 residues. CDR3 sequence (DNA): TGTGCCAGCAGTCTCCAGGCGGGGAAACAGCCCCAGCATTTT. It encodes CASSLQAGKQPQHF.

This clonotype was seen just once. This may be a read error: a much more frequent sequence differs by one nucleotide. The chain recombines TRBV6-2 or TRBV6-3 with TRBJ2-1; maybe TRBD2 (5 bases). The CDR3 is made up of 16 amino acids. Germline CDR1 is MNHEY and CDR2 is SVGEGT. CDR3 amino acids: CASRTPGSRAYNEKFF. CDR3 bases: TGTGCCAGCAGGACTCCGGGATCACGGGCCTACAATGAGAAGTTCTTC.

This chain links TRBV5-5 with TRBJ2-5; 8 nucleotides match TRBD2. Per the germline V gene, CDR1 is SGHKS and CDR2 is YYEKEE (reference sequence). V was pared by 0 bases and J by 4 bases, with 5 bases of the junction left unmatched. This CDR3 has 15 residues. CDR3 region: CASSLGGTRLETQYF. The CDR3 DNA reads TGTGCCAGCAGCTTGGGAGGGACTAGGTTAGAGACCCAGTACTTC.

This clonotype was counted many times. The gene calls are TRBV27 and TRBJ2-7, with a weak D call TRBD2 (6 bases). V was shortened by 3 bases and J by 2 bases, with 11 bases between the two germline ends. The CDR3 length is 14 residues. CDR1 is MNHEY and CDR2 is SMNVEV in the germline V gene (reference sequence). The CDR3 protein is CASSFGSGAYEQYF. For the CDR3, the DNA is TGTGCCAGCAGTTTCGGGAGCGGCGCCTACGAGCAGTACTTC.

The sample holds many counts of this clonotype. The chain links TRBV20-1 to TRBJ1-2; 7 bases align to TRBD1. Germline V gene lookup returns CDR1 DFQATT and CDR2 SNEGSKA (reference sequence). With V trimmed by 4 bases and J by 6 bases, 14 bases remained unmatched. The CDR3 contains 15 residues. The CDR3 nucleotides are TGCAGTGCTACAACCCCCAGGGGGGGCGTGAATGGCTACACCTTC. It yields the protein CSATTPRGGVNGYTF.

V usage is TRBV10-3 and J usage is TRBJ2-7; the match to TRBD1 covers 7 bases. The V and J ends lost 10 bases and 5 bases, in that order; junction bases with no gene match: 8. This CDR3 region has 12 residues. Germline V lookup: CDR1 ENHRY, CDR2 SYGVKD. The chain's CDR3 is CATLTGPNEQYF. The CDR3 bases are TGTGCCACCCTGACAGGGCCCAACGAGCAGTACTTC.

On this clonotype itself: This may arise from a read error, as a much more abundant clone is one base away. V and J are TRBV7-9 and TRBJ2-3, with 7 bases lining up with TRBD2. Germline-derived CDR1 and CDR2 are SEHNR and FQNEAQ (reference sequence). After removal of 2 bases from V and 1 base from J, the junction contained 6 bases not matched to a gene. The CDR3 extends over 16 amino acids. In DNA form, the CDR3 reads TGTGCCAGCAGCTTAATAGCCCTAGCGGGCACAGATACGCAGTATTTT. It encodes CASSLIALAGTDTQYF.

This clonotype occurred many times. The CDR3 region has the DNA TGTGCCAGCAGTGCGCAGGGGACCGAGGACACTGAAGCTTTCTTT. Translating it yields CASSAQGTEDTEAFF. The chain carries TRBV6-1 and TRBJ1-1; D may be TRBD1 (6 bases). With 4 bases removed from V and 3 bases from J, the gap between germline ends came to 15 bases. Germline CDR1 is MNHNS and CDR2 is SASEGT. The CDR3 is 15 residues long.

This clonotype has more than one count but fewer than ten. The rearrangement joins TRBV7-8 to TRBJ1-1, with D hard to call. Deletions cut 8 bases from V and 1 base from J, with 8 bases between. The CDR3 sequence is 12 residues long. From germline, CDR1 is SGHVS and CDR2 FQNEAQ. The CDR3 DNA reads TGTGCCAGCGATAACTGGAACACTGAAGCTTTCTTT. Translation gives CASDNWNTEAFF.

The V gene is TRBV5-1, the J gene TRBJ1-1, with D perhaps TRBD1 (5 bases). CDR1 SGHRS and CDR2 YFSETQ come from the germline V gene. The V end was cut by 0 bases, the J end by 11 bases, with 20 bases between. The CDR3 is 15 amino acids. The CDR3 coding sequence is TGCGCCAGCAGCTTGGATATGACTGTAACAGGACCGGCTTTCTTT. Its translation is CASSLDMTVTGPAFF.